A selection of T cell receptor beta chains follows, all from one sample in a study of T-cell memory formation after mild COVID-19. From the 5' RACE reads, TCRdb called clonotypes with MiXCR, one entry per CDR3 protein. The table includes 550,000 to 600,000 distinct CDR3 sequences, less than 25% detected once. The sequenced material came from PBMCs or a T cell subset sorted from them (not recorded which). These receptors originate from an adult woman who had mild COVID-19 (a few samples of this study predate the infection). Cell type and time point are not known. Both conserved end residues are part of each CDR3. The D gene is left open where the match is weak. Rows give clone size only sometimes, using once, few, many, or a class for an expanded clone.

cdr3_length: 16
d_call: TRBD2
j_call: TRBJ2-3
clone_size: NA
v_call: TRBV6-6
cdr3_nt: TGTGCCAGCAGTCGTAGGACTAGCGGTTACACAGATACGCAGTATTTT
cdr3_aa: CASSRRTSGYTDTQYF

cdr3_length: 15
d_call: NA
j_call: TRBJ2-5
clone_size: few
v_call: TRBV4-1
cdr3_nt: TGCGCCAGCAGCCAAGGGGGCCGTGGTTCGGAGACCCAGTACTTC
cdr3_aa: CASSQGGRGSETQYF

cdr3_length: 13
d_call: NA
j_call: TRBJ2-5
clone_size: many
v_call: TRBV19
cdr3_nt: TGTGCCAGTAGCCAGCCTGGGGGAGAGACCCAGTACTTC
cdr3_aa: CASSQPGGETQYF

cdr3_length: 14
d_call: TRBD1
j_call: TRBJ1-5
clone_size: many
v_call: TRBV20-1
cdr3_nt: TGCAGTGCTTTGCGGGACAGGGGAAATCAGCCCCAGCATTTT
cdr3_aa: CSALRDRGNQPQHF

cdr3_length: 14
d_call: NA
j_call: TRBJ2-4
clone_size: NA
v_call: TRBV11-1
cdr3_nt: TGTGCCAGCAGCTTAAAGGGACCCAAAAACATTCAGTACTTC
cdr3_aa: CASSLKGPKNIQYF

cdr3_length: 16
d_call: NA
j_call: TRBJ2-3
clone_size: few
v_call: TRBV19
cdr3_nt: TGTGCCAGTAGTACCTCCGGGCTTTGGGGCACAGATACGCAGTATTTT
cdr3_aa: CASSTSGLWGTDTQYF

cdr3_length: 15
d_call: NA
j_call: TRBJ2-1
clone_size: NA
v_call: TRBV29-1
cdr3_nt: TGCAGCGTCGCTCTAATAGGGGGGTCCTACAATGAGCAGTTCTTC
cdr3_aa: CSVALIGGSYNEQFF

cdr3_length: 13
d_call: NA
j_call: TRBJ2-7
clone_size: NA
v_call: TRBV3-1
cdr3_nt: TGTGCCAGCAGCCAAGACCGGAGAGGCGTGCAGTACTTC
cdr3_aa: CASSQDRRGVQYF

cdr3_length: 15
d_call: TRBD1
j_call: TRBJ2-2
clone_size: NA
v_call: TRBV7-2
cdr3_nt: TGTGCCAGCAGTTGGGACAGGGTTAACACCGGGGAGCTGTTTTTT
cdr3_aa: CASSWDRVNTGELFF

cdr3_length: 14
d_call: NA
j_call: TRBJ2-5
clone_size: NA
v_call: TRBV5-5
cdr3_nt: TGTGCCAGCAGCCTTACGGTCGGCTGGGAGACCCAGTACTTC
cdr3_aa: CASSLTVGWETQYF

cdr3_length: 12
d_call: NA
j_call: TRBJ1-2
clone_size: NA
v_call: TRBV20-1
cdr3_nt: TGCAGTGCTAGATTAAGGGAGGGTGGCTACACCTTC
cdr3_aa: CSARLREGGYTF

cdr3_length: 11
d_call: NA
j_call: TRBJ1-2
clone_size: few
v_call: TRBV7-9
cdr3_nt: TGTGCCCTAGCATTGGGGTATGGCTACACCTTC
cdr3_aa: CALALGYGYTF

cdr3_length: 13
d_call: NA
j_call: TRBJ2-1
clone_size: NA
v_call: TRBV7-6
cdr3_nt: TGTGCCAGCAGCACGGATCAGGCCAATGAGCAGTTCTTC
cdr3_aa: CASSTDQANEQFF

cdr3_length: 12
d_call: NA
j_call: TRBJ2-3
clone_size: few
v_call: TRBV6-4
cdr3_nt: TGTGCCAGCAGCGCTAGGAGTGGCACGCAGTATTTT
cdr3_aa: CASSARSGTQYF

cdr3_length: 15
d_call: TRBD2
j_call: TRBJ2-1
clone_size: NA
v_call: TRBV12-3/TRBV12-4
cdr3_nt: TGTGCCAGCAGTTTAATGGCGGGGGGTTACAATGAGCAGTTCTTC
cdr3_aa: CASSLMAGGYNEQFF

cdr3_length: 17
d_call: TRBD2
j_call: TRBJ2-1
clone_size: NA
v_call: TRBV12-3/TRBV12-4
cdr3_nt: TGTGCCAGCAGTGGGGGTGGGCGGGAGAGCTCCTACAATGAGCAGTTCTTC
cdr3_aa: CASSGGGRESSYNEQFF

cdr3_length: 15
d_call: NA
j_call: TRBJ1-1
clone_size: few
v_call: TRBV6-2/TRBV6-3
cdr3_nt: TGTGCCAGCAGTTACGACGCCTGGATTAACACTGAAGCTTTCTTT
cdr3_aa: CASSYDAWINTEAFF

cdr3_length: 13
d_call: NA
j_call: TRBJ1-1
clone_size: few
v_call: TRBV19
cdr3_nt: TGTGCCAGTAGTACGACCTTCCAGGGTGTAGCTTTCTTT
cdr3_aa: CASSTTFQGVAFF

cdr3_length: 16
d_call: TRBD1
j_call: TRBJ2-7
clone_size: NA
v_call: TRBV24-1
cdr3_nt: TGTGCCACCAGTGATGGCTATTCACAGGGGGCTGTGGAGCAGTACTTC
cdr3_aa: CATSDGYSQGAVEQYF

cdr3_length: 13
d_call: NA
j_call: TRBJ1-1
clone_size: NA
v_call: TRBV10-3
cdr3_nt: TGTGCCATCAGTGGGGAAAGGGACACTGAAGCTTTCTTT
cdr3_aa: CAISGERDTEAFF

cdr3_length: 14
d_call: TRBD2
j_call: TRBJ2-3
clone_size: few
v_call: TRBV5-1
cdr3_nt: TGCGCCAGCAGCTCAGGACTAGACACAGATACGCAGTATTTT
cdr3_aa: CASSSGLDTDTQYF

cdr3_length: 18
d_call: TRBD2
j_call: TRBJ2-1
clone_size: few
v_call: TRBV4-1
cdr3_nt: TGCGCCAGCAGCCAGGGACTAGCGGGGGGACGACGCCACAATGAGCAGTTCTTC
cdr3_aa: CASSQGLAGGRRHNEQFF

cdr3_length: 16
d_call: NA
j_call: TRBJ1-1
clone_size: NA
v_call: TRBV11-3
cdr3_nt: TGTGCCAGCAGCTTTAATAGTCCGGCGGGGGTCACTGAAGCTTTCTTT
cdr3_aa: CASSFNSPAGVTEAFF

cdr3_length: 13
d_call: NA
j_call: TRBJ2-2
clone_size: NA
v_call: TRBV4-1
cdr3_nt: TGCGCCAGCAGCCAAGGGGTCCCCGGGGAGCTGTTTTTT
cdr3_aa: CASSQGVPGELFF

cdr3_length: 13
d_call: TRBD1
j_call: TRBJ1-1
clone_size: many
v_call: TRBV5-1
cdr3_nt: TGCGCCAGCAGCTCGGACAGGGGGGTTGAAGCTTTCTTT
cdr3_aa: CASSSDRGVEAFF

cdr3_length: 18
d_call: NA
j_call: TRBJ2-5
clone_size: few
v_call: TRBV15
cdr3_nt: TGTGCCACCAGCAGAGATCTGGGATTCGGCAGGCAAGAGGAGACCCAGTACTTC
cdr3_aa: CATSRDLGFGRQEETQYF

cdr3_length: 15
d_call: TRBD1
j_call: TRBJ2-3
clone_size: NA
v_call: TRBV30
cdr3_nt: TGTGCCTGGAGTGTGACAGGGGGTTACACAGATACGCAGTATTTT
cdr3_aa: CAWSVTGGYTDTQYF

cdr3_length: 17
d_call: TRBD1
j_call: TRBJ1-1
clone_size: once
v_call: TRBV11-2
cdr3_nt: TGTGCCAGCAGACTGGACAGGGTTCTTTTTATGAACACTGAAGCTTTCTTT
cdr3_aa: CASRLDRVLFMNTEAFF

cdr3_length: 13
d_call: NA
j_call: TRBJ2-3
clone_size: few
v_call: TRBV15
cdr3_nt: TGTGCCACCGGGTTGCATAGCACAGATACGCAGTATTTT
cdr3_aa: CATGLHSTDTQYF

cdr3_length: 15
d_call: NA
j_call: TRBJ1-1
clone_size: NA
v_call: TRBV5-5
cdr3_nt: TGTGCCAGCAGCTTGAGTGCAGGGGTAGGCACTGAAGCTTTCTTT
cdr3_aa: CASSLSAGVGTEAFF

cdr3_length: 18
d_call: TRBD2
j_call: TRBJ2-5
clone_size: NA
v_call: TRBV4-3
cdr3_nt: TGCGCCAGCAGCCGGGGCCGGACTAGCGGGAGGGGGGGAGAGACCCAGTACTTC
cdr3_aa: CASSRGRTSGRGGETQYF

cdr3_length: 15
d_call: NA
j_call: TRBJ1-6
clone_size: NA
v_call: TRBV27
cdr3_nt: TGTGCCAGCAGTTTCGGGGGGCGAGTGGGTTCACCCCTCCACTTT
cdr3_aa: CASSFGGRVGSPLHF

cdr3_length: 16
d_call: TRBD1
j_call: TRBJ2-3
clone_size: few
v_call: TRBV25-1
cdr3_nt: TGTGCCAGCAGGACAGGGCTGCACCAAGGCCCAGATACGCAGTATTTT
cdr3_aa: CASRTGLHQGPDTQYF

cdr3_length: 11
d_call: NA
j_call: TRBJ2-5
clone_size: many
v_call: TRBV3-1
cdr3_nt: TGTGCCAGCAGCCAGGGGGAGACCCAGTACTTC
cdr3_aa: CASSQGETQYF

cdr3_length: 15
d_call: TRBD1
j_call: TRBJ2-7
clone_size: NA
v_call: TRBV7-9
cdr3_nt: TGTGCCAGCAGCTCCCTTACAGGGGGAGGTTACGAGCAGTACTTC
cdr3_aa: CASSSLTGGGYEQYF

cdr3_length: 15
d_call: TRBD2
j_call: TRBJ2-1
clone_size: few
v_call: TRBV7-2
cdr3_nt: TGTGCCAGCAGCTTTGATGGCGGGGGGGCCAGTGAGCAGTTCTTC
cdr3_aa: CASSFDGGGASEQFF

cdr3_length: 12
d_call: NA
j_call: TRBJ2-1
clone_size: few
v_call: TRBV30
cdr3_nt: TGTGCCTGGATCCCCCCGGGAAACGAGCAGTTCTTC
cdr3_aa: CAWIPPGNEQFF

cdr3_length: 13
d_call: NA
j_call: TRBJ1-5
clone_size: few
v_call: TRBV5-5
cdr3_nt: TGTGCCAGCAGCCTCCGGACAATTCAGCCCCAGCATTTT
cdr3_aa: CASSLRTIQPQHF

cdr3_length: 12
d_call: NA
j_call: TRBJ2-5
clone_size: few
v_call: TRBV6-2/TRBV6-3
cdr3_nt: TGTGCCAGCAGACAGGGTGCCGAGACCCAGTACTTC
cdr3_aa: CASRQGAETQYF

cdr3_length: 16
d_call: TRBD2
j_call: TRBJ2-5
clone_size: few
v_call: TRBV3-1
cdr3_nt: TGTGCCAGCAGCCAAGCCGGGACTAGCGGGAGAGAGACCCAGTACTTC
cdr3_aa: CASSQAGTSGRETQYF

cdr3_length: 13
d_call: NA
j_call: TRBJ1-5
clone_size: few
v_call: TRBV5-1
cdr3_nt: TGCGCCAGCAGGCCAGGGGTGGATCAGCCCCAGCATTTT
cdr3_aa: CASRPGVDQPQHF

cdr3_length: 14
d_call: NA
j_call: TRBJ2-5
clone_size: few
v_call: TRBV11-3
cdr3_nt: TGTGCCAGCAGCCGGACCATCTCCCAAGAGACCCAGTACTTC
cdr3_aa: CASSRTISQETQYF

cdr3_length: 14
d_call: TRBD2
j_call: TRBJ2-5
clone_size: once
v_call: TRBV5-1
cdr3_nt: TGCGCCAGCAGGGTCAGCGGGGGACAAGAGACCCAGTACTTC
cdr3_aa: CASRVSGGQETQYF

cdr3_length: 13
d_call: NA
j_call: TRBJ1-1
clone_size: NA
v_call: TRBV6-5
cdr3_nt: TGTGCCAGCAGTTACGTGGAGAACACTGAAGCTTTCTTT
cdr3_aa: CASSYVENTEAFF

cdr3_length: 15
d_call: NA
j_call: TRBJ1-5
clone_size: few
v_call: TRBV2
cdr3_nt: TGTGCCAGCACCGAAGGGAGACAGAGAAATCAGCCCCAGCATTTT
cdr3_aa: CASTEGRQRNQPQHF